The clone carrying this TCR beta chain was picked up a small number of times. Its specificity is not known. A read error may produce the germline difference seen at one junction end. TCRdb's table, derived via immunoSEQ multiplex PCR, lists solely in-frame clones and lacks some. There are 34,000 or so clones in the sample; around 79% occur only once, and roughly 3.5% lies in the top ten. The data derive from a study of T cells in narcolepsy. Study-level points and caveats: Autoreactive clonotypes reportedly recurred in blood of same and different patients, not controls. In some patient and control memory CD4+ samples, autoreactive clones were absent.

There are 14 residues in the CDR3. The germline CDR1 and CDR2 sequences are SGHTA and FQGTGA. This receptor was identified in a human donor in good health. The V and J genes are TRBV7-3 and TRBJ2-3, with 8 bases lining up with TRBD1. Specimen: memory (CD45RA-) CD4+ T cells from blood. CDR3 sequence (DNA): TGTGCCAGCAGCCCAGGACAGGGCACCGATACGCAGTATTTT. Encoded protein: CASSPGQGTDTQYF.